Many counts were recorded for the clone carrying this T cell receptor (beta chain). The CDR3 is 16 residues long. The J segment lost 4 bases and the V segment lost 5 bases, leaving 9 bases of the junction unmatched. CDR1 and CDR2 from the germline V gene are MRHNA and SNTAGT. TCRdb redid the calling of the RT-PCR reads with MiXCR, one entry per CDR3 protein. The table has almost 700,000 distinct CDR3 sequences, 12% to 15% seen once. Sequences were obtained from memory CD4+ T cells from blood. The V call is TRBV6-4, the J call TRBJ2-2, with 8 bases identical to TRBD1. The receptor comes from a female donor in good health, serving as a healthy control. CDR3 in DNA: TGTGCCAGCAGTCGAGGGACAGGTTCGTCCACCGGGGAGCTGTTTTTT. As protein: CASSRGTGSSTGELFF.